The clone carrying this T cell receptor (beta chain) has only one observation. Its specificity is unknown. Treatment reported: roughly 10-day PBMC culture with coronavirus spike peptide pools or control peptides (ViraFEST assay). The sample is drawn from a study of vaccination and CD4 T cells after COVID-19. This CDR3 is built from 15 residues. V was shortened by 4 bases and J by 5 bases, with 15 bases between the two germline ends. The V gene's germline CDR1 is DFQATT and CDR2 SNEGSKA (reference sequence). Cultured CD4+ T cells had their DNA profiled by the Oncomine TCR Beta short-read assay. TCRdb called the PCR reads again in MiXCR, with one record for every CDR3 protein. The table includes around 2,000 distinct CDR3 sequences, about 63% detected once. Study conclusions and caveats: Convalescent patients' clones that were vaccine-specific were spike mono-reactive in 304 of 307 cases. Relatively small numbers of convalescent patients were studied, with no early post-infection timepoints included.

This specimen was CD4+ T cells from blood, cultured in vitro, taken after SARS-CoV-2 vaccination. The TCR originated in a human donor who had recovered from COVID-19. This sequence joins TRBV20-1 and TRBJ1-6; possible D gene TRBD1, 5 bases. CDR3: CSATGRNTNNSPLHF. DNA for the CDR3: TGCAGTGCTACGGGACGGAACACGAATAATTCACCCCTCCACTTT.